The entry that follows covers one T cell receptor beta chain sequence. Antigen unknown. This sample stems from a study of T-cell reconstitution after alpha-beta-depleted transplantation in children. General study findings and limits: From surviving recipient T cells and thymic progenitors came the high day-60 TCRbeta diversity observed in some patients. Expanded clones from the graft, numbering several hundred, reportedly supplied alpha-beta T cells about two months after transplant.

Molecular barcoding with unique molecular identifiers was used for the TCRbeta library. TCRdb reanalysed the PCR reads using MiXCR and keeps one entry per CDR3 protein. The sample records 580,000 or so distinct CDR3 sequences, about 21% being singletons. CDR3 length: 11 amino acids. V lost 5 bases, J lost 6 bases, and 8 bases lay in between. The germline gives CDR1 GTSNPN, CDR2 SVGIG (reference sequence). This receptor was taken from a boy younger than two who had a stem cell transplant for acute myeloid leukemia, so the T cells may come from the graft donor. The sample consisted of PBMCs, mostly from graft donor cells, taken 360 days after TCRalphabeta/CD19-depleted stem cell transplant. The chain uses TRBV30 and TRBJ2-1; perhaps TRBD1 as D (5 bases). CDR3 sequence (DNA): TGTGCCTGGCAGGGTGGCAATGAGCAGTTCTTC. Translating gives CAWQGGNEQFF.